These 4 T cell receptor beta chains share one sample of origin, sequenced in a study of T cells in Graves' hyperthyroidism and ophthalmopathy. Amplification of TCR beta CDR3 regions used RNA as the template. Initially, a first-round RT-PCR of the TCR CDR3 employed the HTBI primer set. TCRdb reprocessed the multiplex PCR reads with MiXCR, giving one entry per CDR3 protein. This sample yields roughly 45,000 distinct CDR3 sequences, of which around 48% are seen a single time; roughly 32% belongs to the top ten. The sequenced sample consisted of peripheral blood or thyroid tissue (not recorded which). Every receptor here comes from a woman in her forties or fifties with Graves' hyperthyroidism.

This clonotype was observed a single time. CDR3: CASSSGGQGRYYEQYF. CDR3 bases: TGTGCCAGCAGCTCCGGAGGACAGGGGAGATACTACGAGCAGTACTTC. The chain uses TRBV11-1 and TRBJ2-7; 9 bases line up with TRBD1. CDR3 length equals 16 residues. The trim removed 4 bases at V and 3 bases at J, leaving 10 bases unmatched. Germline loops: CDR1 SGHAT, CDR2 FQDESV (reference sequence).

Worth noting for this clonotype: A read error may explain this, as a much larger clone is one base away. The chain has TRBV5-5 and TRBJ2-3; TRBD2 matches 14 bases. V was pared by 3 bases and J by 5 bases, with 17 bases of the junction left unmatched. Germline loops: CDR1 SGHKS, CDR2 YYEKEE (reference sequence). CDR3 length: 20 amino acids. In nucleotides, the CDR3 is TGTGCCAGCAGCTCGGTTCGACTAGCGGGAGGGTTAGACGGCCAAGATACGCAGTATTTT. Translated, it gives CASSSVRLAGGLDGQDTQYF. The full variable domain, completed using reference TRBV5-5 and TRBJ2-3, is DAGVTQSPTHLIKTRGQQVTLRCSPISGHKSVSWYQQVLGQGPQFIFQYYEKEERGRGNFPDRFSARQFPNYSSELNVNALLLGDSALYLCASSSVRLAGGLDGQDTQYFGPGTRLTVL.

This chain uses TRBV29-1 with TRBJ1-2; TRBD1 aligns across 9 bases. The CDR3 spans 14 residues. CDR1 is SQVTM and CDR2 is ANQGSEA in the germline V gene. Germline trimming cut 4 bases from V and 1 base from J; bases unmatched to any gene: 4. CDR3 in amino acids: CSVGGTGHNYGYTF. The CDR3 DNA reads as TGCAGCGTTGGGGGGACAGGGCATAACTATGGCTACACCTTC.

This clonotype has a count of ten or more. V and J are TRBV7-6 and TRBJ2-3; 8 nucleotides align to TRBD2. The trim removed 1 base at V and 0 bases at J, leaving 0 bases unmatched. Per germline, CDR1 SGHVS and CDR2 FNYEAQ. The CDR3 has 15 residues. Written as DNA, the CDR3 is TGTGCCAGCAGCTTAGGACTAGCGAGCACAGATACGCAGTATTTT. Its protein is CASSLGLASTDTQYF.